One and the same sample provided the 21 T cell receptor beta chains below, sequenced in a study of blood T cell repertoires in COVID-19. Assay used: immunoSEQ multiplex PCR; TCRdb lists only in-frame clones, some missing. Here the sample spans 100,000 to 150,000 clones, roughly 80% being singletons. Sequencing was performed on peripheral blood. Every receptor here comes from a woman of 80 years or more with acute or convalescent COVID-19.

The rearrangement joins TRBV7-2 to TRBJ1-5; 8 nucleotides align to TRBD1. Germline V lookup: CDR1 SGHTA, CDR2 FQGNSA. The ends lost 5 bases at V and 5 bases at J; junction bases unmatched: 11. CDR3 size: 16 residues. Written as DNA, the CDR3 is TGTGCCAGCAGCCTCCGGTGGGGCAGGGGGCATCAGCCCCAGCATTTT. Translation gives CASSLRWGRGHQPQHF. The full variable domain, rest sourced from reference TRBV7-2 and TRBJ1-5, is GAGVSQSPSNKVTEKGKDVELRCDPISGHTALYWYRQSLGQGLEFLIYFQGNSAPDKSGLPSDRFSAERTGGSVSTLTIQRTQQEDSAVYLCASSLRWGRGHQPQHFGDGTRLSIL.

Here the CDR3 reads CASSPVATGNYGYTF. Written as DNA, the CDR3 is TGTGCCAGCAGCCCCGTAGCGACAGGGAACTATGGCTACACCTTC. The rearrangement links TRBV7-9 to TRBJ1-2; 7 bases agree with TRBD1. V gave up 5 bases and J gave up 2 bases; unmatched junction bases: 8. Germline CDR1 and CDR2: SEHNR and FQNEAQ (reference sequence). The CDR3 sequence is 15 residues long.

This CDR3 reads CASSLESGYSSTDTQYF. The CDR3 DNA reads as TGTGCCAGCAGCTTAGAGTCGGGGTATAGTAGCACAGATACGCAGTATTTT. This chain uses TRBV13 with TRBJ2-3, with D perhaps TRBD2 (5 bases). Germline-derived CDR1 and CDR2 are PRHDT and FYEKMQ (reference sequence). The CDR3 runs to 17 residues. The V gene lost 1 base and the J gene lost 0 bases, with 14 bases spanning the gap.

The chain links TRBV7-2 to TRBJ2-7; 9 nucleotides line up with TRBD2. CDR1 SGHTA and CDR2 FQGNSA come from the germline V gene. The CDR3 totals 16 residues. The J segment lost 5 bases and the V segment lost 4 bases, leaving 12 bases of the junction unmatched. CDR3 sequence (DNA): TGTGCCAGCAGCTCCACGATGGGACTAGCAGTCCACGAGCAGTACTTC. Translation gives CASSSTMGLAVHEQYF. The entire variable domain, with the rest obtained from reference TRBV7-2 and TRBJ2-7, is as follows: GAGVSQSPSNKVTEKGKDVELRCDPISGHTALYWYRQSLGQGLEFLIYFQGNSAPDKSGLPSDRFSAERTGGSVSTLTIQRTQQEDSAVYLCASSSTMGLAVHEQYFGPGTRLTVT.

The DNA of the CDR3 is TGTGCCAGCTCACCGGGGATAGCGGGAACTTACGAGCAGTACTTC. Protein product: CASSPGIAGTYEQYF. The chain carries TRBV18 and TRBJ2-7; 8 bases agree with TRBD2. Germline V gene sequence: CDR1 KGHSH, CDR2 LQKENI. With 3 bases clipped from V and 4 bases from J, the junction kept 8 bases outside the gene matches. This CDR3 is built from 15 residues.

The chain recombines TRBV6-2 or TRBV6-3 with TRBJ1-5; D is possibly TRBD1 (6 bases). Germline V gene sequence: CDR1 MNHEY, CDR2 SVGEGT. The CDR3 is 14 amino acids. V lost 5 bases and J 3 bases, leaving 11 bases between the germline ends. CDR3 loop: CASSRGGANQPQHF. The CDR3 DNA sequence: TGTGCCAGCAGTCGCGGGGGGGCCAATCAGCCCCAGCATTTT.

V is TRBV7-2 and J is TRBJ1-1; D unresolved. The ends were cut back, 1 base at V and 4 bases at J, with 7 bases in the middle. This CDR3 contains 13 residues. Germline V lookup: CDR1 SGHTA, CDR2 FQGNSA. The chain's CDR3 is CASSLVEGTEAFF. CDR3 coding DNA: TGTGCCAGCAGCTTAGTGGAGGGCACTGAAGCTTTCTTT.

The genes are TRBV5-8 and TRBJ2-3; 8 positions match TRBD2. Germline CDR1 reads SGHTS; CDR2 reads YDEGEE. The V segment lost 4 bases and the J segment 7 bases; nucleotides outside the gene matches: 11. There are 15 residues in the CDR3. CDR3 DNA sequence: TGTGCCAGCAGCCCCGGGGGGGCCGTGATGTATACGCAGTATTTT. It codes for CASSPGGAVMYTQYF.

This chain links TRBV7-2 with TRBJ1-1; 7 bases fit TRBD1. The CDR3 spans 14 residues. Germline CDR1 SGHTA, CDR2 FQGNSA. V lost 0 bases and J lost 7; bases outside the gene matches: 5. CDR3 sequence reads: CASSLAGTAREAFF. DNA of the CDR3: TGTGCCAGCAGCTTAGCGGGGACAGCACGTGAAGCTTTCTTT.

The V gene is TRBV19, the J gene TRBJ1-5; no clear D gene. V was clipped by 5 bases and J by 2 bases, with 10 bases between them. The CDR3 is 14 residues long. Germline V gives CDR1 LNHDA, CDR2 SQIVND (reference sequence). CDR3 protein: CASSGPPGNQPQHF. Written as DNA, the CDR3 is TGTGCCAGTAGTGGGCCGCCCGGCAATCAGCCCCAGCATTTT.

CDR3 residues: CASSQGGASVIQYF. The CDR3 nucleotides read TGTGCCAGCAGCCAAGGAGGGGCTAGCGTTATTCAGTACTTC. The V call is TRBV3-1 (or the pseudogene TRBV3-2), the J call TRBJ2-4, with a tentative D call TRBD2 (6 bases). Germline CDR1 reads LGHDT; CDR2 reads YNNKEL (reference sequence). Trimming pared 1 base from V and 10 bases from J, leaving 14 bases between. This CDR3 region has 14 residues.

V gene TRBV5-6 combines with J gene TRBJ1-5; no definite D call. Germline V gives CDR1 SGHDT, CDR2 YYEEEE. The CDR3 sequence is 14 residues long. With 0 bases removed from V and 4 bases from J, the gap between germline ends came to 8 bases. The CDR3 loop is CASSLGSFNQPQHF. The CDR3 bases are TGTGCCAGCAGCTTGGGCAGTTTTAATCAGCCCCAGCATTTT.

This rearrangement joins TRBV19 to TRBJ2-1; 10 positions agree with TRBD2. Germline V gene data show CDR1 as LNHDA and CDR2 as SQIVND (reference sequence). The CDR3 loop spans 17 amino acids. Trimming cost V 5 bases and J 8 bases; bases outside gene matches: 15. CDR3 sequence reads: CASSPLAGIRVNDEQFF. CDR3 coding DNA: TGTGCCAGTAGTCCACTAGCGGGAATAAGGGTAAACGATGAGCAGTTCTTC.

J is TRBJ2-7 and V is TRBV10-2, with 12 bases fitting TRBD2. Germline assignment: CDR1 WSHSY and CDR2 SAAADI. The ends lost 10 bases at V and 11 bases at J; junction bases unmatched: 9. The CDR3 totals 12 residues. CDR3 sequence (DNA): TGCGCCACCGGGACTAGCGGGTTGCCTGAGTACTTC. Encoded protein: CATGTSGLPEYF.

The rearrangement uses TRBV19 and TRBJ1-2, with TRBD1 matching 7 bases. CDR1 and CDR2 from the germline V gene are LNHDA and SQIVND (reference sequence). CDR3 length: 14 amino acids. The ends lost 4 bases at V and 2 bases at J; junction bases unmatched: 4. The CDR3 loop is CASSKRDSNYGYTF. The CDR3 nucleotides read TGTGCCAGTAGTAAACGGGACAGCAACTATGGCTACACCTTC.

The chain couples TRBV5-1 to TRBJ2-1, with 13 bases lining up with TRBD2. Per germline, CDR1 SGHRS and CDR2 YFSETQ. Trimming at V came to 3 bases and at J to 6 bases, leaving 6 bases not matched to a gene. The CDR3 is 16 amino acids. The CDR3 spells CASSSRTSGSRNEQFF. Written as DNA, the CDR3 is TGCGCCAGCAGCTCCCGGACTAGCGGGAGTCGCAATGAGCAGTTCTTC.

The CDR3 DNA is TGTGCCAGCAGCTCGGGACAGGGGGTCTATGGCTACACCTTC. This codes for CASSSGQGVYGYTF. The V and J genes are TRBV7-9 and TRBJ1-2; TRBD1 matches at 11 bases. Germline loops: CDR1 SEHNR, CDR2 FQNEAQ (reference sequence). V lost 4 bases, J lost 4 bases, and 2 bases stayed unmatched. The CDR3 runs to 14 residues. Full variable domain (remainder filled in from reference TRBV7-9 and TRBJ1-2): DTGVSQNPRHKITKRGQNVTFRCDPISEHNRLYWYRQTLGQGPEFLTYFQNEAQLEKSRLLSDRFSAERPKGSFSTLEIQRTEQGDSAMYLCASSSGQGVYGYTFGSGTRLTVV.

The V gene is TRBV10-3, the J gene TRBJ2-5, with TRBD2 identical over 7 bases. The CDR3 contains 16 residues. Trimming cost V 6 bases and J 4 bases; bases outside gene matches: 14. Germline CDR1 and CDR2: ENHRY and SYGVKD. The CDR3 spells CAISDPGEGGRETQYF. For the CDR3, the DNA is TGTGCCATCAGCGATCCGGGGGAGGGAGGGAGAGAGACCCAGTACTTC.

V and J are TRBV4-3 and TRBJ1-2, with 8 bases lining up with TRBD1. CDR1 and CDR2 from the germline V gene are LGHNA and YSLEER. The junction had 8 bases not matched to a gene; V was cut back by 0 bases and J by 5 bases. This CDR3 has 16 amino acids. The CDR3 nucleotides read TGCGCCAGCAGCCAAGATCCAGGACAGGGTAATTATGGCTACACCTTC. Its translation is CASSQDPGQGNYGYTF.

The chain couples TRBV19 to TRBJ2-7; tentatively, D is TRBD1 (6 bases). This CDR3 contains 15 residues. Between the trimmed V and J ends, which lost 5 bases and 3 bases, there was a span of 17 bases. The germline gives CDR1 LNHDA, CDR2 SQIVND (reference sequence). The CDR3 region has the DNA TGTGCCAGTAGTGCCCAACAGGGCAACTTCTACGAGCAGTACTTC. As protein: CASSAQQGNFYEQYF.

This sequence joins TRBV19 and TRBJ2-1, with D possibly matching TRBD2 (7 bases). V lost 3 bases, J lost 3 bases, and 18 bases lay in between. Per germline, CDR1 LNHDA and CDR2 SQIVND (reference sequence). CDR3 size: 17 residues. CDR3 nucleotides: TGTGCCAGTAGTATCCAAGGGGGGGACTACTACTACAATGAGCAGTTCTTC. It translates to CASSIQGGDYYYNEQFF.